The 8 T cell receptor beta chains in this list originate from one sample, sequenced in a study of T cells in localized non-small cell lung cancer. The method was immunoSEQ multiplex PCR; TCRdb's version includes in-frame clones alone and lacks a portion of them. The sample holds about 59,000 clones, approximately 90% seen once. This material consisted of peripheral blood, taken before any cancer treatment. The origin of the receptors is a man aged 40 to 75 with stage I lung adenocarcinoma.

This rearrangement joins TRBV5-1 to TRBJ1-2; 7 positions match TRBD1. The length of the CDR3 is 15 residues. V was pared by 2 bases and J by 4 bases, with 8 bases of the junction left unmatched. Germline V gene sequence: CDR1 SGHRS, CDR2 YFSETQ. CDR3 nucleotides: TGCGCCAGCAGCTTTGAAGGGGGCTCTAGCTATGGCTACACCTTC. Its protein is CASSFEGGSSYGYTF.

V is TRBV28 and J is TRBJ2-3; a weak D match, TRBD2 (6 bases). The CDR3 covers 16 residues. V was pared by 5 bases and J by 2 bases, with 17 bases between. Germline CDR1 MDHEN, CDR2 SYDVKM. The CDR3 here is CASSHPPGEFTDTQYF. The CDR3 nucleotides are TGTGCCAGCAGTCACCCCCCGGGGGAGTTCACAGATACGCAGTATTTT.

The CDR3, as DNA: TGCGCCAGCAGCTTGTCCGAGAACACTGAAGCTTTCTTT. The encoded protein is CASSLSENTEAFF. V usage is TRBV5-1 and J usage is TRBJ1-1; D not resolved. This CDR3 contains 13 residues. V was cut by 1 base and J by 1 base, with 5 bases left in between. CDR1 is SGHRS and CDR2 is YFSETQ in the germline V gene.

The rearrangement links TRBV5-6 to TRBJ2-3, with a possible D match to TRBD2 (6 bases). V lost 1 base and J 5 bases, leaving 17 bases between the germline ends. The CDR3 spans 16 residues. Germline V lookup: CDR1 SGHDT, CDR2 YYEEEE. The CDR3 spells CASSLPPGLQLDTQYF. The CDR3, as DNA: TGTGCCAGCAGCTTGCCGCCGGGACTTCAGCTAGATACGCAGTATTTT.

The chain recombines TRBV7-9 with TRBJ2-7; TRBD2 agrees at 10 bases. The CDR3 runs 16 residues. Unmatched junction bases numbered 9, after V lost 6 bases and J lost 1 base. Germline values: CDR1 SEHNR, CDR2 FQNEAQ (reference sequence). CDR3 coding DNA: TGTGCCAGCAGTTTATCCCCGGGACTAGCGTCCTACGAGCAGTACTTC. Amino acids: CASSLSPGLASYEQYF.

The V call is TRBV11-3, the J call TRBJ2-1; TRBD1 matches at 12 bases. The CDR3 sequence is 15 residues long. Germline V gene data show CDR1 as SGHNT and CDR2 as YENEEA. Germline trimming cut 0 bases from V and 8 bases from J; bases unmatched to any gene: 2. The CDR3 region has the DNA TGTGCCAGCAGCTTAGATGGGACAGGGGGCGATGAGCAGTTCTTC. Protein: CASSLDGTGGDEQFF.

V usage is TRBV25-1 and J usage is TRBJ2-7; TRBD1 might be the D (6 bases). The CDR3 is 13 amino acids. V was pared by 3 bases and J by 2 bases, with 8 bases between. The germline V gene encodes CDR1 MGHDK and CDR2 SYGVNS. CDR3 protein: CASSEGHAYEQYF. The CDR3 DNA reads TGTGCCAGCAGTGAGGGACATGCCTACGAGCAGTACTTC.

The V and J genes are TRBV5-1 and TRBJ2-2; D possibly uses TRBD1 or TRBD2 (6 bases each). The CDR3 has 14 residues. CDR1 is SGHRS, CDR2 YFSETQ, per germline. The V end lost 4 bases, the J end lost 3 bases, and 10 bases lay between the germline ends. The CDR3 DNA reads TGCGCCAGCAGCAGGGGGACTTACACCGGGGAGCTGTTTTTT. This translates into CASSRGTYTGELFF.